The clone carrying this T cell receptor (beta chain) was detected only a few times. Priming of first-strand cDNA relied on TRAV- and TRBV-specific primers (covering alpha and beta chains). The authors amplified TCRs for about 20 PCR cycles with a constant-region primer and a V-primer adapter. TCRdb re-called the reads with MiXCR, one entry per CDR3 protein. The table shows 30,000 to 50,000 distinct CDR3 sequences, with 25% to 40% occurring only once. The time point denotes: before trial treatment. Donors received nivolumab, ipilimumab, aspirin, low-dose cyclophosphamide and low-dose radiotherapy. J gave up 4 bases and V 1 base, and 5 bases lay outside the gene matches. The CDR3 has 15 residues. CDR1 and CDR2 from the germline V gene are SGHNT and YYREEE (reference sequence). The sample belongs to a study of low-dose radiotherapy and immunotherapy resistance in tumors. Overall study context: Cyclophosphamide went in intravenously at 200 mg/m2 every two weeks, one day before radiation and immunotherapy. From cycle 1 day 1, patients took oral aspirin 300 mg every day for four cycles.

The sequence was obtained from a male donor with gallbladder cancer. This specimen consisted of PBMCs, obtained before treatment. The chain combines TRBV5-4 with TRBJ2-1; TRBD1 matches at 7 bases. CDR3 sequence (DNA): TGTGCCAGCAGCTTGCCAGGGGGATTGTACAATGAGCAGTTCTTC. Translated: CASSLPGGLYNEQFF.